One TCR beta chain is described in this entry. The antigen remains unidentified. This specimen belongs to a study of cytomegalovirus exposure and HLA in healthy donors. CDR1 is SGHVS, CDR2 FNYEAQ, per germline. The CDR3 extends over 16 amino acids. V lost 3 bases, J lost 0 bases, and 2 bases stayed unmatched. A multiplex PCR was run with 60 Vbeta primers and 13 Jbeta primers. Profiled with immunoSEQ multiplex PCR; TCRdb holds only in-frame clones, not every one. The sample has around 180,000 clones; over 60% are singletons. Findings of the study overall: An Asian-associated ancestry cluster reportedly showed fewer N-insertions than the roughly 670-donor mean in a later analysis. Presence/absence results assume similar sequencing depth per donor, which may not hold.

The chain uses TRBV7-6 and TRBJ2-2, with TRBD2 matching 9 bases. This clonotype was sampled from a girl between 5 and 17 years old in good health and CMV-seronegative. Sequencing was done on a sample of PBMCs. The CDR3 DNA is TGTGCCAGCAGCTTGAGCGGGGGGTCGAACACCGGGGAGCTGTTTTTT. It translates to CASSLSGGSNTGELFF.